Listed here are 15 T cell receptor beta chains from one sample, sequenced in a study of blood T cell repertoires in COVID-19. Data came from immunoSEQ multiplex PCR; TCRdb stores just in-frame clones and leaves some out. The data contain tens of thousands of clones, 75% to 90% of them singletons. Source material: peripheral blood. These receptors were obtained from a woman older than 75 with acute or convalescent COVID-19.

This clone occurred once. The V gene is TRBV7-8, the J gene TRBJ1-5; D gene ambiguous. The CDR3 runs 15 residues. CDR1 is SGHVS and CDR2 is FQNEAQ in the germline V gene. Trimming took off 3 bases at V and 7 bases at J, with 16 bases between the two ends. The chain's CDR3 is CASSLRLSSYQPQHF. In nucleotides, the CDR3 is TGTGCCAGCAGCTTGAGGTTATCGTCTTACCAGCCCCAGCATTTT. Full variable domain (outside the CDR3, taken from reference TRBV7-8 and TRBJ1-5): GAGVSQSPRYKVAKRGQDVALRCDPISGHVSLFWYQQALGQGPEFLTYFQNEAQLDKSGLPSDRFFAERPEGSVSTLKIQRTQQEDSAVYLCASSLRLSSYQPQHFGDGTRLSIL.

The rearrangement uses TRBV5-6 and TRBJ2-7, with TRBD2 matching over 7 bases. V shed 0 bases, J shed 6 bases, and the junction held 6 bases outside the gene matches. CDR1 and CDR2 from the germline V gene are SGHDT and YYEEEE. CDR3 size: 14 residues. CDR3 sequence: CASSLVGGWIEQYF. The CDR3 nucleotides are TGTGCCAGCAGCTTGGTGGGAGGGTGGATCGAGCAGTACTTC.

The chain employs TRBV6-6 and TRBJ2-5, with 8 bases fitting TRBD2. Per germline, CDR1 MNHNY and CDR2 SVGAGI (reference sequence). J lost 1 base, V lost 7 bases, and 8 bases had no gene match. The CDR3 covers 15 residues. The CDR3 coding sequence is TGTGCCAGCACTAACCGGGGGGGACTCCAAGAGACCCAGTACTTC. This sequence encodes CASTNRGGLQETQYF.

This rearrangement joins TRBV5-6 to TRBJ1-4, with 9 bases lining up with TRBD1. This CDR3 contains 16 residues. V lost 8 bases to trimming and J lost 0 bases; unmatched junction nucleotides: 8. CDR1 is SGHDT, CDR2 YYEEEE, per germline. This chain's CDR3 is CASGTGRPSTNEKLFF. The CDR3 bases are TGTGCCAGTGGGACAGGGAGGCCCTCAACTAATGAAAAACTGTTTTTT.

V is TRBV7-9 and J is TRBJ1-1, with a possible D match to TRBD1 (6 bases). Looked up from germline, CDR1 is SEHNR and CDR2 is FQNEAQ (reference sequence). The CDR3 spans 13 residues. V was clipped by 2 bases and J by 6 bases, with 10 bases between them. CDR3 residues: CASSLTGMAEAFF. The CDR3 DNA reads as TGTGCCAGCAGCTTAACAGGGATGGCTGAAGCTTTCTTT.

The chain links TRBV19 to TRBJ1-4; TRBD1 matches 7 bases. The CDR3 has 14 amino acids. The J segment lost 5 bases and the V segment lost 4 bases, leaving 4 bases of the junction unmatched. The germline V gene encodes CDR1 LNHDA and CDR2 SQIVND (reference sequence). The CDR3 nucleotides read TGTGCCAGTAGTACGACAGGGCGAAATGAAAAACTGTTTTTT. Translated: CASSTTGRNEKLFF.

There are a few counts of this clone. This specimen includes other DNA sequences encoding the same CDR3. The rearrangement uses TRBV19 and TRBJ1-3; maybe TRBD1 (6 bases). The CDR3 is 14 residues long. V was pared by 6 bases and J by 4 bases, with 13 bases between. Germline V CDR1 and CDR2: LNHDA, SQIVND (reference sequence). The CDR3 DNA reads as TGTGCCAGTAGCCCGACAGGTTCGGGAAACACCATATATTTT. It is translated as CASSPTGSGNTIYF.

The DNA for the CDR3 is TGTGCCATCAGTGCGGACAGGGCTGGGAATGAGCAGTTCTTC. Protein sequence: CAISADRAGNEQFF. The chain joins TRBV10-3 to TRBJ2-1, with 8 nucleotides matching TRBD1. Trimming took 4 bases from V and 7 from J; bases not matched to a gene: 6. This CDR3 region has 14 residues. The germline V gene encodes CDR1 ENHRY and CDR2 SYGVKD.

This chain links TRBV28 with TRBJ1-5; D uncertain. Germline V gene data show CDR1 as MDHEN and CDR2 as SYDVKM. The CDR3 totals 15 residues. The germline V and J ends were trimmed by 2 bases and 2 bases, with 10 bases remaining between them. The CDR3 coding sequence is TGTGCCAGCAGTTTAGTTCGCGGGGGCAATCAGCCCCAGCATTTT. Translating it yields CASSLVRGGNQPQHF.

The J gene is TRBJ2-5, the V gene TRBV6-5, with 10 bases aligning to TRBD2. Looked up from germline, CDR1 is MNHEY and CDR2 is SVGAGI. The length of the CDR3 is 15 residues. Germline trimming cut 6 bases from V and 1 base from J; bases unmatched to any gene: 5. The CDR3 loop reads CASSVLAGIQETQYF. The CDR3 DNA sequence: TGTGCCAGCAGCGTACTAGCGGGGATCCAAGAGACCCAGTACTTC.

V gene TRBV9 combines with J gene TRBJ2-7; D is undetermined. The germline gives CDR1 SGDLS, CDR2 YYNGEE. V lost 0 bases and J lost 6, with 13 bases in between. The CDR3 is 14 residues long. CDR3 sequence: CASSVDHSQLEQYF. CDR3 sequence (DNA): TGTGCCAGCAGCGTAGACCATAGCCAGCTCGAGCAGTACTTC.

The rearrangement links TRBV27 to TRBJ1-4; 8 bases are shared with TRBD1. Trimming cost V 4 bases and J 8 bases; bases outside gene matches: 6. Per the germline V gene, CDR1 is MNHEY and CDR2 is SMNVEV (reference sequence). The CDR3 runs 14 residues. Written as DNA, the CDR3 is TGTGCCAGCAGTTCGGACAGGGCGGAAGAAAAACTGTTTTTT. Amino acids: CASSSDRAEEKLFF.

This chain links TRBV5-6 with TRBJ1-2, with 8 bases fitting TRBD1. V shed 4 bases and J 7 bases; nucleotides not matched to a gene: 15. Germline V gives CDR1 SGHDT, CDR2 YYEEEE. The CDR3 length is 16 residues. CDR3 coding DNA: TGTGCCAGCAGCGTGGATAGAGCAGGGGGCAGCCCTGGCTACACCTTC. Translated: CASSVDRAGGSPGYTF.

The V gene is TRBV24-1, the J gene TRBJ1-6; 8 nucleotides agree with TRBD1. Germline V lookup: CDR1 KGHDR, CDR2 SFDVKD. V dropped 4 bases and J dropped 11; count of bases not matched to a gene: 9. This CDR3 comprises 15 residues. The DNA for the CDR3 is TGTGCCACCAGTGAACCCAGACAGGGGCGAACACCCCTCCACTTT. It encodes CATSEPRQGRTPLHF.

The rearrangement links TRBV7-2 to TRBJ2-3; maybe TRBD2 (6 bases). The V end was cut by 5 bases, the J end by 2 bases, with 11 bases between. CDR3 length: 14 amino acids. CDR1 and CDR2 from the germline V gene are SGHTA and FQGNSA. CDR3 region: CASSPGLFTDTQYF. Here the CDR3 DNA reads TGTGCCAGCAGCCCGGGACTGTTCACAGATACGCAGTATTTT.